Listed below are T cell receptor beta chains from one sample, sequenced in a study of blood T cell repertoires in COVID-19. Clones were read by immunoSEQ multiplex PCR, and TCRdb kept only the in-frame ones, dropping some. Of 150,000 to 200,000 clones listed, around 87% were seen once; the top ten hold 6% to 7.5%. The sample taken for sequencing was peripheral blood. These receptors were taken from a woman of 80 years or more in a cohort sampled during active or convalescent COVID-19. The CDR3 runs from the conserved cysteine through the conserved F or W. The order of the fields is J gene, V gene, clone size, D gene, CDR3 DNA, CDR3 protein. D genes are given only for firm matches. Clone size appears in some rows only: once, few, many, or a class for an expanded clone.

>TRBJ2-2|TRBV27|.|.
TGTGCCAGCAGATACTCTTCCGGGGGAAACACCGGGGAGCTGTTTTTT
CASRYSSGGNTGELFF
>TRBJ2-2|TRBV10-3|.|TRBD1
TGTGCCATCAGTCAACCGGACAGGGGGCCCGGGGAGCTGTTTTTT
CAISQPDRGPGELFF
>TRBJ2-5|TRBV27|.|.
TGTGCCAGCAGTTTAGGCACTACCATTTCCGAGACCCAGTACTTC
CASSLGTTISETQYF
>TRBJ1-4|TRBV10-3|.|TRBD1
TGTGCCATTCAGGGGGATAGTGAAAAACTGTTTTTT
CAIQGDSEKLFF
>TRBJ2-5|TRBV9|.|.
TGTGCCAGCAGCGTAGCTGGCGGGGGCCCGGAGACCCAGTACTTC
CASSVAGGGPETQYF
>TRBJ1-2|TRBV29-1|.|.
TGCAGCGTTGAGCCCCAGGGAGGGCACTATGGCTACACCTTC
CSVEPQGGHYGYTF
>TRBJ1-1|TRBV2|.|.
TGTGCCACCCAAGACCAGGGGAACACTGAAGCTTTCTTT
CATQDQGNTEAFF
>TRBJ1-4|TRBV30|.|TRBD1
TGTGCCTGGAGTCCGGACAGGGGGCGGGAAAAACTGTTTTTT
CAWSPDRGREKLFF
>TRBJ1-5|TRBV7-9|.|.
TGTGCCAGCAGCGGGCACGGTCCCAATCAGCCCCAGCATTTT
CASSGHGPNQPQHF
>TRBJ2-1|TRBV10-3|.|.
TGTGCCATCAGTGAGGGGGGACACTCCTACAATGAGCAGTTCTTC
CAISEGGHSYNEQFF
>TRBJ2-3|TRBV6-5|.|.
TGTGCCAGCAGGAGGAAAGATACGCAGTATTTT
CASRRKDTQYF
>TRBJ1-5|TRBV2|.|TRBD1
TGTGCCAGCGGAAAACAGACAGGGGCAGGTCAGCCCCAGCATTTT
CASGKQTGAGQPQHF
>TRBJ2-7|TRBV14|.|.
TGTGCCAGCAGCCAAACTTATAGCGGCGAGCAGTACTTC
CASSQTYSGEQYF
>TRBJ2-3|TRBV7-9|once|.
TGTGCCAGCAGCAGGAGTAAAATAAGCACAGATACGCAGTATTTT
CASSRSKISTDTQYF
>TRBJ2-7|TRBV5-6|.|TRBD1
TGTGCCAGCAGTCGGGACAGGGCAGACGAGCAGTACTTC
CASSRDRADEQYF
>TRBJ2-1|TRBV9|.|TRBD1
TGTGCCAGCAGCGTATACGACAGGGGCCAAAGGATTAACAATGAGCAGTTCTTC
CASSVYDRGQRINNEQFF
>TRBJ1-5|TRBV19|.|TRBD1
TGTGCCAGTAGTACAGTTAACAGGGGATACCAGCCCCAGCATTTT
CASSTVNRGYQPQHF
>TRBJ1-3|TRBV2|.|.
TGTGCCAGCAGTTATGACGGGAGCTCTGGAAACACCATATATTTT
CASSYDGSSGNTIYF
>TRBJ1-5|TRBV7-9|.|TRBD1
TGTGCCAGCAGCTTAGGTTCGGGACAGGGCGACAATCAGCCCCAGCATTTT
CASSLGSGQGDNQPQHF
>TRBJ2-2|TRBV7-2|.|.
TGTGCCAGCAGCTTAGAGCTAGGGGGCACCGGGGAGCTGTTTTTT
CASSLELGGTGELFF
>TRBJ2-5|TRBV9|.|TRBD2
TGTGCCAGCAGCGTAGCCAGTTTTGGGACTAGCGGCCAAGAGACCCAGTACTTC
CASSVASFGTSGQETQYF
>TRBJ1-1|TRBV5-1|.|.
TGCGCCAGCAGACGCGACAGCCTGAACACTGAAGCTTTCTTT
CASRRDSLNTEAFF
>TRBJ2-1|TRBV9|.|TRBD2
TGTGCCAGCAGCGTAGTATCTAGCGGGGTACCGAATGAGCAGTTCTTC
CASSVVSSGVPNEQFF
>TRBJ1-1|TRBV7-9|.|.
TGTGCCAGCAGCCAAAATGAAGCTTTCTTT
CASSQNEAFF
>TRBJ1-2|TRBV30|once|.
TGTGCCTGGAGTTTCCTTGGACGGGGGAAGGCTGGCTACACCTTC
CAWSFLGRGKAGYTF
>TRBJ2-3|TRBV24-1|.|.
TGTGCCACCAGTGATTCCGACAGGTATACGCAGTATTTT
CATSDSDRYTQYF
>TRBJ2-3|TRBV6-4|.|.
TGTGCCAGCAGTGACCAGGGTAAAGATACGCAGTATTTT
CASSDQGKDTQYF
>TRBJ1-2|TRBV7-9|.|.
TGTGCCAGCAGCTCAAGGATGTTGGACAGTTGGCCCCACTATGGCTACACCTTC
CASSSRMLDSWPHYGYTF
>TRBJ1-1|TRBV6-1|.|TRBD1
TGTGCCAGCAGTGAAGCGCCGACAGGGGCCACTGAAGCTTTCTTT
CASSEAPTGATEAFF
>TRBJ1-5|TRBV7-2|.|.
TGTGCCAGCAGCCTGACAGCCGGAGAGATCCGGCCCCAGCATTTT
CASSLTAGEIRPQHF
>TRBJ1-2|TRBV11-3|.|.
TGTGCCAGCAGCTTAGATCAGGACACGGACTATGGCTACACCTTC
CASSLDQDTDYGYTF
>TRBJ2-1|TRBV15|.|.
TGTGCCACCAGCAGAGATCACCCAGGTGAGCAGTTCTTC
CATSRDHPGEQFF